This T cell receptor (beta chain) was identified during a study of T and B cells in COVID-19 patients. Each TRB amplification used about 250-550 ng of genomic DNA from blood. TRB rearrangements were amplified by multiplex PCR with BIOMED2 TRB-A/B primers. Via MiXCR, TCRdb re-called the multiplex PCR reads, giving one row per CDR3 protein. The sample comprises approximately 13,000 distinct CDR3 sequences, approximately 30% of which are singletons, and nearly 7% rests with the top ten. Between the trimmed V and J ends, which lost 4 bases and 8 bases, there was a span of 9 bases. The CDR3 totals 12 residues. Findings of the study overall: Patients with COVID-19 reportedly showed strongly skewed T cell receptor beta variable and joining gene usage.

This clonotype has a count of ten or more. The antigen is unknown. The V gene is TRBV12-3 or TRBV12-4, the J gene TRBJ2-1; D is perhaps TRBD1 (6 bases). Material: blood. The TCR was taken from a human donor who had recovered from COVID-19. The CDR3 spells CASSSQGYEQFF. The CDR3 bases are TGTGCCAGCAGTTCACAGGGCTATGAGCAGTTCTTC.